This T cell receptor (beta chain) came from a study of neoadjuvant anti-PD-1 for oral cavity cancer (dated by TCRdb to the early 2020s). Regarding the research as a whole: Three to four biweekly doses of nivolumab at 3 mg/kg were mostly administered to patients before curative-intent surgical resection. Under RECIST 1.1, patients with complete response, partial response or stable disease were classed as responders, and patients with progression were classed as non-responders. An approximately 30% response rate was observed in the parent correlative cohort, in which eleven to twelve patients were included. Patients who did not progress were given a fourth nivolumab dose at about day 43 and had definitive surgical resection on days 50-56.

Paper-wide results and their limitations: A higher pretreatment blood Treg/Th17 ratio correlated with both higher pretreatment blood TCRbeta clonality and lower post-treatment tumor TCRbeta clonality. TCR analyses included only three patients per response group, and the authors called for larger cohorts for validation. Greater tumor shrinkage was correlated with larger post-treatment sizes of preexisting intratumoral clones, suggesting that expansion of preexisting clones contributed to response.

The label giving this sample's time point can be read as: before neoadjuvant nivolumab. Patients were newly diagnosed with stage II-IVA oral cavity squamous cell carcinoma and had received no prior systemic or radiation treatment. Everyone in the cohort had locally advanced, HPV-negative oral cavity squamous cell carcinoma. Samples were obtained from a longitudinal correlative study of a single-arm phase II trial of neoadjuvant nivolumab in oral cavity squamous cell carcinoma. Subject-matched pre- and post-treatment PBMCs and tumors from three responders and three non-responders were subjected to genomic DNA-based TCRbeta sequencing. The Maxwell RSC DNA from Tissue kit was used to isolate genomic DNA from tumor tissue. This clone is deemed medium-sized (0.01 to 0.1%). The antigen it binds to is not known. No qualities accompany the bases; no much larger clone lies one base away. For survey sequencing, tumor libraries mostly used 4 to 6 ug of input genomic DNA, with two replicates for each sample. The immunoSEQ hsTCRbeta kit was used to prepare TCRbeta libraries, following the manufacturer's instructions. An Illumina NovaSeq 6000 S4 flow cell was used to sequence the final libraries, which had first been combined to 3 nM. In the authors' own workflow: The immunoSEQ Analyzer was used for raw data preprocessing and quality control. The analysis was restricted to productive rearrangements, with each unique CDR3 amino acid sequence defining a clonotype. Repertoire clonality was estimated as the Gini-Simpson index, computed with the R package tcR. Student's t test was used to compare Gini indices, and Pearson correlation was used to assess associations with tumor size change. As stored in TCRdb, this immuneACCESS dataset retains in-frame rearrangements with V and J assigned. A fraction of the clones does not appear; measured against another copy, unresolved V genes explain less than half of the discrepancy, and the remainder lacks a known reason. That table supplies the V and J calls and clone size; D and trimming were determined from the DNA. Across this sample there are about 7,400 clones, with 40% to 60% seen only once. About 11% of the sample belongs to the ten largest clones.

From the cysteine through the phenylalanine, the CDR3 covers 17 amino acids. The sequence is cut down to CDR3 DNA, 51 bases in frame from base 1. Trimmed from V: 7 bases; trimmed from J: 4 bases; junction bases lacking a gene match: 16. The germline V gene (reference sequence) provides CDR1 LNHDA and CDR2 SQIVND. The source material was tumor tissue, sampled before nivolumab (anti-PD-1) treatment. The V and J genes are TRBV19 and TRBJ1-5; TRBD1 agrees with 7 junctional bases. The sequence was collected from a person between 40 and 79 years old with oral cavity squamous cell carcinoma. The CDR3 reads CASKGRQGLPINQPQHF. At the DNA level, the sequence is TGTGCCAGTAAGGGTCGACAGGGACTACCCATAAATCAGCCCCAGCATTTT.